This note documents a single T cell receptor (beta chain) sequence. Antigen: not known. The germline V and J ends were trimmed by 3 bases and 0 bases, with 8 bases remaining between them. Germline CDR1 SQVTM, CDR2 ANQGSEA. The CDR3 covers 13 residues. The sample belongs to a study of Ad26.COV2.S vaccination and SARS-CoV-2 variants. Treatment here: roughly 18 received Ad26.COV2.S at low or high dose, single or two shots; 5 received placebo; per-sample allocation not given. Following the first vaccine or placebo injection, samples were taken on day 63. TCRdb's table, derived via immunoSEQ multiplex PCR, lists solely in-frame clones and lacks some. This table has 250,000 to 300,000 clones, around 87% appearing once. The study's findings and limits: Placebo recipients had lower spike-specific TCR breadth than vaccine recipients. For non-spike TCRs, breadth in vaccine recipients resembled that in placebo recipients. A substantial breadth of spike-specific CD8+ and CD4+ T cell responses after vaccination has been reported. TCR breadth and depth estimates may have understated total T cell responses.

V and J are TRBV29-1 and TRBJ1-2; possible D gene TRBD1, 5 bases. This specimen was peripheral blood, taken in a trial of Ad26.COV2.S vaccine versus placebo. This receptor was taken from a person aged 18-60 years who received the Ad26.COV2.S COVID-19 vaccine or a placebo. CDR3 sequence (DNA): TGCAGCGTTGATCAGGGCTCTAACTATGGCTACACCTTC. It yields the protein CSVDQGSNYGYTF. The full variable domain, with the rest looked up from reference TRBV29-1 and TRBJ1-2, is SAVISQKPSRDICQRGTSLTIQCQVDSQVTMMFWYRQQPGQSLTLIATANQGSEATYESGFVIDKFPISRPNLTFSTLTVSNMSPEDSSIYLCSVDQGSNYGYTFGSGTRLTVV.